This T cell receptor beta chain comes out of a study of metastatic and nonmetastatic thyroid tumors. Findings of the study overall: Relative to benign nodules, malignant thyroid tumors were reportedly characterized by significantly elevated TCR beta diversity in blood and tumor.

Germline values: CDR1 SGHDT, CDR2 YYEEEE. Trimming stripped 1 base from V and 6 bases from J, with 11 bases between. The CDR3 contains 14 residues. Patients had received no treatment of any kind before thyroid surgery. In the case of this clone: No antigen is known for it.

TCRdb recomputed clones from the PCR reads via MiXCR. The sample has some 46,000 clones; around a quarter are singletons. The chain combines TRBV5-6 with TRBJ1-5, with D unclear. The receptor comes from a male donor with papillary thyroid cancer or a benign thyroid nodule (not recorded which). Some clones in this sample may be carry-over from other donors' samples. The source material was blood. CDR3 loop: CASSLFSLGQPQHF. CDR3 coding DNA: TGTGCCAGCAGCTTGTTCAGCCTGGGTCAGCCCCAGCATTTT. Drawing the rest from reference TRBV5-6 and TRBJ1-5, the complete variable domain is DAGVTQSPTHLIKTRGQQVTLRCSPKSGHDTVSWYQQALGQGPQFIFQYYEEEERQRGNFPDRFSGHQFPNYSSELNVNALLLGDSALYLCASSLFSLGQPQHFGDGTRLSIL.